The present T cell receptor (beta chain) was sequenced within a study of early T cells in non-severe SARS-CoV-2 infection. Whole-study context: Sequencing of unsorted whole blood was done on bulk RNA, leaving chains unpaired. Study outcomes and limitations: The study's VDJdb matching favored anti-spike CD8 responses and missed private and CD4 specificities.

The library protocol tagged individual cDNA molecules with unique molecular identifiers. Using its own MiXCR run on the 5' RACE reads, TCRdb lists one record per CDR3 protein. Of about 83,000 distinct CDR3 sequences in the sample, about 9.4% were seen once. With regard to this clonotype: Its cognate antigen is unknown.

Sequenced here: whole blood, sampled at baseline. This clonotype was sampled from an adult who was a healthcare worker with PCR-confirmed SARS-CoV-2 infection or an uninfected control (not recorded which).

CDR3 residues: CASSVAGGNEQFF. The CDR3 nucleotides read TGTGCCAGCAGCGTAGCGGGGGGTAATGAGCAGTTCTTC. V is TRBV9 and J is TRBJ2-1; 7 positions match TRBD2. The CDR3 covers 13 residues. Germline CDR1 and CDR2: SGDLS and YYNGEE. V dropped 0 bases and J dropped 7; count of bases not matched to a gene: 1. Full variable domain (rest looked up from reference TRBV9 and TRBJ2-1): DSGVTQTPKHLITATGQRVTLRCSPRSGDLSVYWYQQSLDQGLQFLIQYYNGEERAKGNILERFSAQQFPDLHSELNLSSLELGDSALYFCASSVAGGNEQFFGPGTRLTVL.